This T cell receptor beta chain was recorded in a study of blood T cell repertoires in COVID-19. This table comes from immunoSEQ multiplex PCR, and its TCRdb copy is limited to in-frame clones, with some not included. The data contain hundreds of thousands of clones, roughly 80% of them seen just once; the ten biggest clones take up 4.7%. CDR1 and CDR2 from the germline V gene are MNHEY and SVGAGI. With V trimmed by 7 bases and J by 6 bases, 8 bases remained unmatched. The CDR3 extends over 14 amino acids. Material for sequencing was peripheral blood. The chain combines TRBV6-5 with TRBJ2-7, with 11 bases lining up with TRBD1. This receptor was taken from a woman in her 70s with acute or convalescent COVID-19. The CDR3 bases are TGTGCCAGCACCCCACGAGGGACAGGGGGCGAGCAGTACTTC. Its protein is CASTPRGTGGEQYF.